One sample yielded the 13 T cell receptor beta chains listed below, sequenced in a study of T cells in Graves' hyperthyroidism and ophthalmopathy. Amplification targeted TCR beta CDR3 regions from RNA transcripts. The TCR CDR3 first-round RT-PCR relied on the HTBI primer set. Each CDR3 protein is one row after TCRdb ran MiXCR on the multiplex PCR reads. The sample records a few hundred thousand distinct CDR3 sequences, 15% to 20% being singletons. Source material: blood. Receptors originate from a woman in her 40s with Graves' ophthalmopathy.

This clonotype was counted only a few times. The rearrangement uses TRBV7-9 and TRBJ2-2; TRBD1 aligns across 8 bases. Germline V lookup: CDR1 SEHNR, CDR2 FQNEAQ (reference sequence). The CDR3 sequence is 16 residues long. With 5 bases clipped from V and 8 bases from J, the junction kept 13 bases outside the gene matches. The chain's CDR3 is CASSPLTFGQGGELFF. In nucleotides, the CDR3 is TGTGCCAGCAGCCCGCTAACTTTCGGACAGGGAGGGGAGCTGTTTTTT.

This clonotype was picked up many times. The chain has TRBV20-1 and TRBJ1-4, with D unresolved. Trimming removed 5 bases from V and 0 bases from J, with 16 bases in between. The germline gives CDR1 DFQATT, CDR2 SNEGSKA (reference sequence). This CDR3 has 16 amino acids. In DNA, the CDR3 is TGCAGTGCTCCAGACAAGGCGGATGCAACTAATGAAAAACTGTTTTTT. Translation gives CSAPDKADATNEKLFF.

The gene calls are TRBV6-1 and TRBJ2-3, with a weak D call TRBD1 (6 bases). CDR3 size: 16 residues. V was cut by 10 bases and J by 2 bases, with 22 bases left in between. Germline-derived CDR1 and CDR2 are MNHNS and SASEGT. In DNA, the CDR3 is TGTGCCACCAGGCCCCGGACAGAGGGTTTCACAGATACGCAGTATTTT. It is translated as CATRPRTEGFTDTQYF.

V gene TRBV4-1 combines with J gene TRBJ1-5; D is ambiguous. The CDR3 is 13 amino acids. Trimming left V 0 bases short and J 10 bases short, with 10 bases between. Germline V CDR1 and CDR2: MGHRA, YSYEKL. CDR3 DNA sequence: TGCGCCAGCAGCCAAGAACGGGGAGCACCCCAGCATTTT. It encodes CASSQERGAPQHF.

The sample holds a few counts of this clonotype. V usage is TRBV5-6 and J usage is TRBJ2-7; the match to TRBD1 covers 10 bases. The V gene end was trimmed by 2 bases and the J gene end by 4 bases; junction bases not matched to a gene: 3. The germline CDR1 and CDR2 sequences are SGHDT and YYEEEE. The length of the CDR3 is 14 residues. The CDR3 DNA reads as TGTGCCAGCAGCTTCGGACAGGGGGAGTACGAGCAGTACTTC. Translation gives CASSFGQGEYEQYF.

Points on this clonotype: An end of the junction does not agree with germline; a read error may underlie this. The chain employs TRBV19 and TRBJ1-3; D unclear. This CDR3 has 15 amino acids. CDR1 and CDR2 from the germline V gene are LNHDA and SQIVND (reference sequence). CDR3 nucleotide sequence: TGTGCCAGTAGAGACGGACCGATCTCTGAAAACACCATATATTTT. Its translation is CASRDGPISENTIYF.

A few counts support this clonotype. This chain's CDR3 is CASSYGSHNTGELFF. CDR3 sequence (DNA): TGTGCCAGCTCTTACGGGAGTCATAACACCGGGGAGCTGTTTTTT. The V gene is TRBV27, the J gene TRBJ2-2; a possible D gene is TRBD2 (6 bases). V was trimmed by 8 bases and J by 2 bases, leaving 15 bases between them. There are 15 residues in the CDR3. The germline V gene has CDR1 MNHEY and CDR2 SMNVEV (reference sequence).

The V call is TRBV19, the J call TRBJ2-1; a possible D gene is TRBD1 (5 bases). The length of the CDR3 is 13 residues. Trimming stripped 3 bases from V and 9 bases from J, with 12 bases between. CDR1 and CDR2 (germline): LNHDA, SQIVND (reference sequence). The CDR3 here is CASSMFQGTEQFF. CDR3 bases: TGTGCCAGTAGTATGTTCCAGGGTACTGAGCAGTTCTTC.

This clonotype was recorded at least ten times. CDR3 sequence: CSALEAGLRRDTQYF. CDR3 nucleotides: TGCAGTGCTCTAGAGGCGGGGTTAAGACGCGATACGCAGTATTTT. The chain couples TRBV20-1 to TRBJ2-3, with D possibly TRBD2 on 6 matching bases. The CDR3 runs to 15 residues. V lost 5 bases to trimming and J lost 6 bases, with 21 bases between them. CDR1 and CDR2 (germline): DFQATT, SNEGSKA (reference sequence).

This chain links TRBV2 with TRBJ1-5; maybe TRBD1 (5 bases). CDR3 length: 15 amino acids. Germline-derived CDR1 and CDR2 are SNHLY and FYNNEI. Trimming took 5 bases from V and 2 from J, leaving 13 bases between them. CDR3: CASSPDSLGNQPQHF. CDR3 nucleotides: TGTGCCAGCAGTCCCGACAGCTTAGGCAATCAGCCCCAGCATTTT.

This clonotype was found many times. V and J are TRBV5-1 and TRBJ1-2; D is unclear. V gave up 7 bases and J gave up 0 bases, with 19 bases separating them. Germline V gene lookup returns CDR1 SGHRS and CDR2 YFSETQ. This CDR3 has 16 residues. The CDR3 protein is CASSSWSGLANYGYTF. Written as DNA, the CDR3 is TGCGCCAGCTCCTCTTGGAGCGGTCTAGCTAACTATGGCTACACCTTC.

This clonotype was picked up many times. The V call is TRBV12-3 or TRBV12-4, the J call TRBJ1-2; TRBD1 might be the D (5 bases). The CDR3 totals 13 residues. V lost 7 bases, J lost 8 bases, and 17 bases lay in between. In DNA form, the CDR3 reads TGTGCCAGCACCCAGAGCAGGGTTCAAGGCTACACCTTC. Translated, it gives CASTQSRVQGYTF.

This clonotype was picked up many times. The chain is built from TRBV20-1 and TRBJ2-7, with TRBD1 as a possible D gene (7 bases). The V end lost 6 bases, the J end lost 7 bases, and 19 bases lay between the germline ends. CDR3 length: 13 residues. Germline V gives CDR1 DFQATT, CDR2 SNEGSKA (reference sequence). This CDR3 is CSAIPRQGGEQYF. DNA for the CDR3: TGCAGTGCCATACCTAGACAGGGAGGAGAGCAGTACTTC.